This TCR beta chain was documented in a study of blood T cell repertoires in COVID-19. Germline CDR1 and CDR2: SNHLY and FYNNEI. The CDR3 is made up of 15 amino acids. V shed 3 bases and J shed 1 base, with 13 bases lying between them. Generated by immunoSEQ multiplex PCR, the TCRdb table keeps only in-frame clones and is missing some. The profile shows 200,000 to 300,000 clones, approximately 90% of them singletons. Self-reported history from a screening survey and questionnaire set each donor's cohort. The sequenced sample consisted of PBMCs or T cells enriched from blood (not recorded which). The chain joins TRBV2 to TRBJ2-7; TRBD2 is a possible D gene (6 bases). The clonotype comes from a man between 40 and 49 years old who had recovered from COVID-19. CDR3 in amino acids: CASSEVGGFSYEQYF. In DNA form, the CDR3 reads TGTGCCAGCAGTGAGGTGGGGGGTTTTTCCTACGAGCAGTACTTC.